Presented here are 20 T cell receptor beta chains from one specimen sequenced in a study of CD8 T cells in Susac syndrome. Random hexamers were used to reverse transcribe the RNA input (about 0.45 to 1 ug). TCRdb analysed the immunoSEQ multiplex PCR reads with MiXCR anew, one entry per CDR3 protein. The top ten hold 0.095% to 0.1% of the sample, which has about 120,000 distinct CDR3 sequences, approximately 94% seen once. Sequenced: CD4+ T cells from PBMCs. These receptors came from a human donor in good health.

The V call is TRBV2, the J call TRBJ2-5; the match to TRBD1 covers 8 bases. Per germline, CDR1 SNHLY and CDR2 FYNNEI. The CDR3 contains 14 residues. With V trimmed by 4 bases and J by 5 bases, 6 bases remained unmatched. The CDR3 loop reads CASSVQGGLETQYF. CDR3 DNA: TGTGCCAGCAGTGTACAGGGGGGTTTGGAGACCCAGTACTTC.

V gene TRBV7-9 combines with J gene TRBJ1-1, with 8 bases aligning to TRBD1. Per the germline V gene, CDR1 is SEHNR and CDR2 is FQNEAQ (reference sequence). V shed 5 bases and J 4 bases; nucleotides not matched to a gene: 3. This CDR3 has 13 amino acids. CDR3 in DNA: TGTGCCAGCAGCCGGACAGGGACCACTGAAGCTTTCTTT. Residues: CASSRTGTTEAFF.

The chain employs TRBV27 and TRBJ2-7, with a tentative D call TRBD2 (6 bases). This CDR3 comprises 15 residues. The germline V and J ends were trimmed by 5 bases and 2 bases, with 16 bases remaining between them. CDR1 and CDR2 from the germline V gene are MNHEY and SMNVEV (reference sequence). The CDR3 reads CASSPPGLATYEQYF. CDR3 DNA sequence: TGTGCCAGCAGTCCACCGGGACTCGCTACCTACGAGCAGTACTTC.

For the CDR3, the DNA is TGTGCCAGCAGTCCGACGGGTTCCTACGAGCAGTACTTC. It translates to CASSPTGSYEQYF. J is TRBJ2-7 and V is TRBV27; D gene uncertain. Trimming shortened V by 5 bases and J by 1 base, and 9 bases separated the two germline ends. This CDR3 has 13 amino acids. From germline, CDR1 is MNHEY and CDR2 SMNVEV (reference sequence).

The J gene is TRBJ1-1, the V gene TRBV5-1; 8 bases map to TRBD1. The CDR3 consists of 13 residues. Germline V gene lookup returns CDR1 SGHRS and CDR2 YFSETQ. Losses at the gene ends were 5 bases for V and 3 bases for J; bases not matched to a gene: 3. This chain's CDR3 is CASRQTGDTEAFF. CDR3 sequence (DNA): TGCGCCAGCAGACAGACAGGGGACACTGAAGCTTTCTTT.

The V call is TRBV3-1, the J call TRBJ2-5; D unclear. The CDR3 is made up of 15 amino acids. Germline lookup yields CDR1 LGHDT and CDR2 YNNKEL (reference sequence). V shed 0 bases and J shed 2 bases, with 10 bases lying between them. CDR3 loop: CASSQDRWTQETQYF. DNA of the CDR3: TGTGCCAGCAGCCAAGATAGGTGGACGCAAGAGACCCAGTACTTC.

The genes are TRBV24-1 and TRBJ2-5, with D perhaps matching TRBD2 (6 bases). The CDR3 extends over 15 amino acids. V was trimmed by 4 bases and J by 2 bases, leaving 13 bases between them. Per germline, CDR1 KGHDR and CDR2 SFDVKD. CDR3 DNA: TGTGCCACCAGTGAGGGGACTCTGGGACAAGAGACCCAGTACTTC. Encoded protein: CATSEGTLGQETQYF.

The chain links TRBV3-1 to TRBJ1-1, with 10 bases matching TRBD1. CDR3 length equals 15 residues. Germline CDR1 is LGHDT and CDR2 is YNNKEL (reference sequence). V lost 4 bases and J lost 4; bases outside the gene matches: 6. CDR3 nucleotides: TGTGCCAGCAGCCGAACCGGGACAGGGGTCACTGAAGCTTTCTTT. Protein product: CASSRTGTGVTEAFF.

This clonotype came up once. The gene calls are TRBV7-2 and TRBJ1-1; the D gene is possibly TRBD1 (6 bases). Trimming took off 2 bases at V and 3 bases at J, with 10 bases between the two ends. CDR1 is SGHTA, CDR2 FQGNSA, per germline. This CDR3 region has 14 residues. This CDR3 is CASSLSAGDTEAFF. CDR3 sequence (DNA): TGTGCCAGCAGCTTATCAGCAGGGGACACTGAAGCTTTCTTT.

The gene calls are TRBV20-1 and TRBJ2-7; TRBD2 matches at 10 bases. The V gene's germline CDR1 is DFQATT and CDR2 SNEGSKA (reference sequence). After removal of 3 bases from V and 10 bases from J, the junction contained 9 bases not matched to a gene. The CDR3 length is 13 residues. As DNA, the CDR3 is TGCAGTGCTAGGGGCCTAGCGGGGGATTTACAGTACTTC. Residues: CSARGLAGDLQYF.

The chain combines TRBV29-1 with TRBJ2-1; 15 bases line up with TRBD2. Per germline, CDR1 SQVTM and CDR2 ANQGSEA. This CDR3 spans 18 amino acids. V shed 7 bases and J 9 bases; nucleotides not matched to a gene: 19. DNA of the CDR3: TGCAGCGCCATTGGGGGACTAGCGGGAGGCCTTTTCACTAGTGAGCAGTTCTTC. Protein sequence: CSAIGGLAGGLFTSEQFF.

The chain couples TRBV2 to TRBJ1-2; 11 bases agree with TRBD1. Germline CDR1 is SNHLY and CDR2 is FYNNEI. CDR3 length: 14 amino acids. Trimming took 7 bases from V and 8 from J; bases not matched to a gene: 9. The CDR3 DNA sequence: TGTGCCAGCACCCCGGGACAGGGGGAGGGAGGCTACACCTTC. It is translated as CASTPGQGEGGYTF.

To note about this clonotype: The germline gene is not matched at one end of the junction; a read error may be the cause. Here the CDR3 reads CASREGGRAFF. The CDR3 DNA sequence: TGTGCCAGCAGGGAAGGGGGTCGGGCTTTCTTT. The rearrangement joins TRBV6-1 to TRBJ1-1, with D maybe TRBD1 (6 bases). The CDR3 loop spans 11 amino acids. Germline lookup yields CDR1 MNHNS and CDR2 SASEGT.

The V gene is TRBV29-1, the J gene TRBJ1-1; tentative D call: TRBD1 (5 bases). Germline assignment: CDR1 SQVTM and CDR2 ANQGSEA. The CDR3 runs to 14 residues. V lost 4 bases, J lost 0 bases, and 12 bases lay in between. CDR3 in DNA: TGCAGCGTTGCCCCGACAGAATTGAACACTGAAGCTTTCTTT. Its protein is CSVAPTELNTEAFF.

The chain links TRBV20-1 to TRBJ2-7; D gene unclear. The germline gives CDR1 DFQATT, CDR2 SNEGSKA (reference sequence). Deletions cut 1 base from V and 0 bases from J, with 7 bases between. The CDR3 is 13 residues long. Written as DNA, the CDR3 is TGCAGTGCTAGAGTGTACAGCTCCTACGAGCAGTACTTC. It codes for CSARVYSSYEQYF.

V and J are TRBV5-4 and TRBJ2-5, with 10 bases fitting TRBD2. CDR3 length: 16 amino acids. Germline-derived CDR1 and CDR2 are SGHNT and YYREEE (reference sequence). J gave up 2 bases and V 3 bases, and 7 bases lay outside the gene matches. This CDR3 is CASSWGSGRGQETQYF. CDR3 nucleotides: TGTGCCAGCAGCTGGGGAAGCGGGAGGGGACAAGAGACCCAGTACTTC.

J is TRBJ1-1 and V is TRBV11-2; no clear D gene. V lost 2 bases and J 2 bases, leaving 12 bases between the germline ends. Germline CDR1 is SGHAT and CDR2 is FQNNGV. The CDR3 sequence is 15 residues long. The CDR3 bases are TGTGCCAGCAGCTTATTACCAGGCACTAACACTGAAGCTTTCTTT. Its protein product is CASSLLPGTNTEAFF.

The rearrangement uses TRBV30 and TRBJ2-7, with 7 bases matching TRBD1. The CDR3 is 13 residues long. V lost 7 bases, J lost 0 bases, and 6 bases stayed unmatched. Germline loops: CDR1 GTSNPN, CDR2 SVGIG (reference sequence). The DNA of the CDR3 is TGTGCCTTTGGTCAGGGGGACTCCTACGAGCAGTACTTC. It is translated as CAFGQGDSYEQYF. Supplemented by reference TRBV30 and TRBJ2-7, the full variable domain reads SQTIHQWPATLVQPVGSPLSLECTVEGTSNPNLYWYRQAAGRGLQLLFYSVGIGQISSEVPQNLSASRPQDRQFILSSKKLLLSDSGFYLCAFGQGDSYEQYFGPGTRLTVT.

The V gene is TRBV6-2 or TRBV6-3, the J gene TRBJ2-7; no clear D gene. The CDR3 length is 16 residues. Germline V gives CDR1 MNHEY, CDR2 SVGEGT. The V gene lost 0 bases and the J gene lost 3 bases, with 15 bases spanning the gap. The DNA for the CDR3 is TGTGCCAGCAGTTACTCGATACGCCAGAGTCTCTACGAGCAGTACTTC. Translation gives CASSYSIRQSLYEQYF.

The chain carries TRBV24-1 and TRBJ1-3, with D maybe TRBD1 (6 bases). V lost 4 bases and J 0 bases, leaving 6 bases between the germline ends. CDR1 is KGHDR, CDR2 SFDVKD, per germline. The CDR3 runs to 14 residues. The CDR3, as DNA: TGTGCCACCAGTGAGACAGGCTCTGGAAACACCATATATTTT. It is translated as CATSETGSGNTIYF.